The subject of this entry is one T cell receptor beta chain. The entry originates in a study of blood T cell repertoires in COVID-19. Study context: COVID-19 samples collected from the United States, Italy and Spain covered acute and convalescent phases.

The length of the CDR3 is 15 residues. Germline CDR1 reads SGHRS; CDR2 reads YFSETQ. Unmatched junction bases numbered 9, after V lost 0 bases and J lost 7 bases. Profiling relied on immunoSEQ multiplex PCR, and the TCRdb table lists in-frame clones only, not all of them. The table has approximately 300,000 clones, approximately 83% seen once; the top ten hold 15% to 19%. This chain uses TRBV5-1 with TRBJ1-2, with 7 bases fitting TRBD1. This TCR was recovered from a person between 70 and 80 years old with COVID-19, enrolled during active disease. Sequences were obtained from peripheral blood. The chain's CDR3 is CASSLGQGESLGYTF. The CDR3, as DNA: TGCGCCAGCAGCTTGGGACAGGGTGAGTCCCTTGGCTACACCTTC. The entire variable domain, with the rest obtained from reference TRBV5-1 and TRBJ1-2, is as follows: KAGVTQTPRYLIKTRGQQVTLSCSPISGHRSVSWYQQTPGQGLQFLFEYFSETQRNKGNFPGRFSGRQFSNSRSEMNVSTLELGDSALYLCASSLGQGESLGYTFGSGTRLTVV.